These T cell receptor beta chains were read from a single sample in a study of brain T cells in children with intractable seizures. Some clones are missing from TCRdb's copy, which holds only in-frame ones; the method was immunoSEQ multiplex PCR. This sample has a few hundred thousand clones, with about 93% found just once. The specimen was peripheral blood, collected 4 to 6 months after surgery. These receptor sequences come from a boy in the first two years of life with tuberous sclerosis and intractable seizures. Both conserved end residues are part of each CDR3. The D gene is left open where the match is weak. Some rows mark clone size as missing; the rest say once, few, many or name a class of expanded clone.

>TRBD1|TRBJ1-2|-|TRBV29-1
TGCAGCGCGGACAGGGTTCCCTATGGCTACACCTTC
CSADRVPYGYTF
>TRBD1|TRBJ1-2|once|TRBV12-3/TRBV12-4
TGTGCCAGCAGTTTAGGGGACAGGAGGAATTATTTC
CASSLGDRRNYF
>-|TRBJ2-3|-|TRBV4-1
TGCGCCAGCAGCCAGGGCTACAGGGAGGGGACAGATACGCAGTATTTT
CASSQGYREGTDTQYF
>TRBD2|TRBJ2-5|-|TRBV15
TGTGCCACCAGCAGACCAGTCGGACTAGCGGAAGAGACCCAGTACTTC
CATSRPVGLAEETQYF
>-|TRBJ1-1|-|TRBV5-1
TGCGCCAGCAGCCTGACAGGAGAAGCTTTCTTT
CASSLTGEAFF
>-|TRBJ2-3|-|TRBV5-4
TGTGCCAGCAGCTTCCGAGGGACCACAGATACGCAGTATTTT
CASSFRGTTDTQYF
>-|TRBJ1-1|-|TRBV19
TGTGCCAGCTCCAGGGAGGGGGAAACTGAAGCTTTCTTT
CASSREGETEAFF
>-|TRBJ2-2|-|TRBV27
TGTGCCAGCAGCTCCGGCCTCCTCCACCAGAACACCGGGGAGCTGTTTTTT
CASSSGLLHQNTGELFF
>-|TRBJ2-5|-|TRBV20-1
TGCAGTGCTAGTCCGCGACAGAGAGAGACCCAGTACTTC
CSASPRQRETQYF
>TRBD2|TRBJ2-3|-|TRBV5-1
TGCGCCAGCAGATTAGCGGGAGGGCCCCCAGATACGCAGTATTTT
CASRLAGGPPDTQYF
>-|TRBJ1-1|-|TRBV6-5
TGTGCCAGCAGTCTCTCGACGGATTTGAACACTGAAGCTTTCTTT
CASSLSTDLNTEAFF
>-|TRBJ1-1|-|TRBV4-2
TGTGCCAGCAGCCAAGGCGACACTGAAGCTTTCTTT
CASSQGDTEAFF
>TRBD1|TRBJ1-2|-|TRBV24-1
TGTGCCACCAGTGATCCGACAGGGGGGGATAACTATGGCTACACCTTC
CATSDPTGGDNYGYTF
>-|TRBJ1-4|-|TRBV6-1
TGTGCCAGCAGTGAAGCGGGGGTTTATAATGAAAAACTGTTTTTT
CASSEAGVYNEKLFF
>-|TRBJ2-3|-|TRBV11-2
TGTGCCAGCAGCTTGCGTTTAACCACAGATACGCAGTATTTT
CASSLRLTTDTQYF
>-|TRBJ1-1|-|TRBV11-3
TGTGCCAGCAGCTTGGGGGGACACACTGAAGCTTTCTTT
CASSLGGHTEAFF
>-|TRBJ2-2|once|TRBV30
TGTGCCTGGAGTGTTACGGGGATGACCGGGGAGCTGTTTTTT
CAWSVTGMTGELFF
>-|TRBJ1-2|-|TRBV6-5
TGTGCCAGCAGTTACTCGAAAACTGCAAACTATGGCTACACCTTC
CASSYSKTANYGYTF